The T cell receptor (beta chain) described here comes from a study of cytomegalovirus exposure and HLA in healthy donors. Findings and caveats of the study: Among TCR beta chains, those listed as cytomegalovirus-associated numbered about 150.

This clone was observed a few times. The antigen is not known. CDR1 MNHEY and CDR2 SVGAGI come from the germline V gene. The V and J ends lost 3 bases and 0 bases, in that order; junction bases with no gene match: 4. This CDR3 comprises 16 residues. The study ran its PCR with 60 Vbeta and 13 Jbeta primers. Method: immunoSEQ multiplex PCR; TCRdb's copy keeps in-frame clones and lacks some. In the table there are roughly 63,000 clones, over 60% of which are singletons. The sequenced sample was PBMCs. The receptor comes from a man aged 45-65 years in good health and CMV-seropositive. This chain connects TRBV6-5 to TRBJ1-2, with 10 bases aligning to TRBD1. The CDR3 protein is CASSYRTGGANYGYTF. The CDR3 DNA follows: TGTGCCAGCAGTTATCGGACAGGGGGAGCTAACTATGGCTACACCTTC.